This T cell receptor (beta chain) originates from a study of cytomegalovirus exposure and HLA in healthy donors. The roughly 120-subject validation cohort, separate from the roughly 700-subject first cohort, included the donors. Notes on the study in general: Generally TCR sequences proved uncommon, though certain public TCRs appeared in numerous donors. Within the approximately 110 validation repertoires, first-cohort TCR clusters tended to co-occur, according to a later analysis.

Details on this clone: Its antigen is unknown.

Trimming removed 3 bases at V and 4 bases at J, with 12 bases between. The germline V gene has CDR1 LNHDA and CDR2 SQIVND (reference sequence). This CDR3 has 15 residues. Assay: immunoSEQ multiplex PCR; the TCRdb copy retains only in-frame clones and omits some. This repertoire shows over 250,000 clones, around 87% found once; its top ten account for approximately 1.1%. This sequence was found in a woman aged 25 to 45 in good health and CMV-seropositive. The sequenced material came from PBMCs. V usage is TRBV19 and J usage is TRBJ2-2; TRBD1 might be the D (7 bases). The CDR3 nucleotides read TGTGCCAGTAGTATGATCCAGGGGGGCACCGGGGAGCTGTTTTTT. This gives the protein CASSMIQGGTGELFF.